This T cell receptor beta chain came from a study of response to subunit inactivated influenza vaccine (dated by TCRdb to the late 2010s). General notes on the study: To follow how T cells responded to a trivalent subunit inactivated influenza vaccine, the researchers relied on deep quantitative profiling of the T cell receptor repertoire.

The investigation overall reported the following: The authors proposed that each seasonal influenza vaccination may bring in only a limited number of new T cells.

The library was produced with RT-PCR. The sequencer was an Illumina HiSeq 2500. TCRdb reanalyzed the raw reads on its own, using fastp at Q25 for trimming and MiXCR for clone calling, and kept in-frame beta chains. Entries that share a CDR3 protein sequence are merged under the most common genes and DNA. A total of hundreds of thousands of distinct CDR3 sequences appear in this sample, 15% to 19% of them only once. 9.5% to 13% of the sample rests with the top ten. The germline V gene sets CDR1 to SGHDT and CDR2 to YYEEEE. The CDR3 has 15 amino acids, counting the end cysteine and phenylalanine. CDR3 DNA only is kept here, 45 bases in frame from base 1. The V and J ends are trimmed by 5 bases and 7 bases, leaving 18 bases between them. As to this clonotype: Its cognate antigen has yet to be identified. Base qualities were left out, and no much larger clone turns up one base away.

Rearrangement joined TRBV5-6 to TRBJ1-4; TRBD1 is perhaps the D gene, given 5 matching bases. The sequence was collected from a man in his forties or fifties who received an inactivated influenza vaccine. Donor details come from another sample of the same person, matched by shared clones. The source was PBMCs from blood, collected 11 to 12 days after vaccination. The CDR3 in this case is CASSRRDQGIEKLFF. The nucleotide sequence is TGTGCCAGCAGTCGCCGGGACCAAGGGATTGAAAAACTGTTTTTT.